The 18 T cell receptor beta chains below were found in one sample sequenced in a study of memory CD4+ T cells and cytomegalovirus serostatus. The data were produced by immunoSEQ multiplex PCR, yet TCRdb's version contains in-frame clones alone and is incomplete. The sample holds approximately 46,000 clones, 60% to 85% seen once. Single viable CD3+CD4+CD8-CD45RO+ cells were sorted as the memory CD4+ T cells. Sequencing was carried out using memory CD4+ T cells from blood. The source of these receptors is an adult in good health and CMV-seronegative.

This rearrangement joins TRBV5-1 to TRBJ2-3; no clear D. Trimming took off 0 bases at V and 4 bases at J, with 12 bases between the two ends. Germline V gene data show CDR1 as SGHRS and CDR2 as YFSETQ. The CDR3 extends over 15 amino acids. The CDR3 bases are TGCGCCAGCAGCTTGGCCGCGGCCAAGGCAGATACGCAGTATTTT. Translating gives CASSLAAAKADTQYF.

This chain's CDR3 is CAAQEPGRREKLFF. DNA of the CDR3: TGTGCCGCCCAAGAGCCGGGACGTCGTGAAAAACTGTTTTTT. The rearrangement uses TRBV6-6 and TRBJ1-4; TRBD1 is a possible D gene (5 bases). With 11 bases removed from V and 7 bases from J, the gap between germline ends came to 20 bases. Germline V gene sequence: CDR1 MNHNY, CDR2 SVGAGI (reference sequence). This CDR3 is 14 amino acids long.

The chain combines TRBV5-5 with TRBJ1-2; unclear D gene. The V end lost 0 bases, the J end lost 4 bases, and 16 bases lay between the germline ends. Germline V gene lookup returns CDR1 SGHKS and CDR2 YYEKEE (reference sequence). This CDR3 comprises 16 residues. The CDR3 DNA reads TGTGCCAGCAGCTTGGATGGCAGCCGGGCCATCTATGGCTACACCTTC. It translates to CASSLDGSRAIYGYTF. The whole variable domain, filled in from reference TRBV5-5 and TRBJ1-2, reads DAGVTQSPTHLIKTRGQQVTLRCSPISGHKSVSWYQQVLGQGPQFIFQYYEKEERGRGNFPDRFSARQFPNYSSELNVNALLLGDSALYLCASSLDGSRAIYGYTFGSGTRLTVV.

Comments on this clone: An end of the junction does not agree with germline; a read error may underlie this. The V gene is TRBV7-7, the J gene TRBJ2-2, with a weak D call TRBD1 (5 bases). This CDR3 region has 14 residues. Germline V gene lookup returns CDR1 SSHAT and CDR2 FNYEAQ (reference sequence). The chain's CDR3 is CASSLDTVGGELFF. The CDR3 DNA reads TGTGCTAGCAGCCTGGACACTGTCGGAGGGGAGCTGTTTTTT. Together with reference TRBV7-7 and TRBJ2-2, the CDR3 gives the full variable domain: GAGVSQSPRYKVTKRGQDVTLRCDPISSHATLYWYQQALGQGPEFLTYFNYEAQPDKSGLPSDRFSAERPEGSISTLTIQRTEQRDSAMYRCASSLDTVGGELFFGEGSRLTVL.

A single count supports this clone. Here the CDR3 DNA reads TGTGCCAGCAGCTCTAGCGAAAGGGCAAATGAGCAGTTCTTC. Its translation: CASSSSERANEQFF. The J gene is TRBJ2-1, the V gene TRBV7-3; D is possibly TRBD2 (6 bases). With 4 bases removed from V and 7 bases from J, the gap between germline ends came to 14 bases. The CDR3 is 14 amino acids. Germline CDR1 is SGHTA and CDR2 is FQGTGA.

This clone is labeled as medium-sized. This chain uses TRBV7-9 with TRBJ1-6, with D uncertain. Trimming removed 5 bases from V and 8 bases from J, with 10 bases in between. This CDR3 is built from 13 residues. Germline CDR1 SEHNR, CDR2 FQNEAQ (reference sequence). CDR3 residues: CASSPRTDSPLHF. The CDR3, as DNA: TGTGCCAGCAGCCCCCGGACGGATTCACCCCTCCACTTT. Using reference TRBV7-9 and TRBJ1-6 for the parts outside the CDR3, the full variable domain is DTGVSQNPRHKITKRGQNVTFRCDPISEHNRLYWYRQTLGQGPEFLTYFQNEAQLEKSRLLSDRFSAERPKGSFSTLEIQRTEQGDSAMYLCASSPRTDSPLHFGNGTRLTVT.

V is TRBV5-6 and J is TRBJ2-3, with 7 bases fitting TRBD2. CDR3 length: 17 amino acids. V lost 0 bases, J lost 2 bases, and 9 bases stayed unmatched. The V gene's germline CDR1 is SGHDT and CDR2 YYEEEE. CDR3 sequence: CASSLAGGGLFTDTQYF. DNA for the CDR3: TGTGCCAGCAGCTTGGCTGGTGGGGGACTATTCACAGATACGCAGTATTTT.

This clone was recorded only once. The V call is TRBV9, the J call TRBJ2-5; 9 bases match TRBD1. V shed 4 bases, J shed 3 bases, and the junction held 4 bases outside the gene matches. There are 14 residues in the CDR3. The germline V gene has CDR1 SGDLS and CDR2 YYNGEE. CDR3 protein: CASSPRDREETQYF. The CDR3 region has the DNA TGTGCCAGCAGCCCTCGGGACAGGGAAGAGACCCAGTACTTC.

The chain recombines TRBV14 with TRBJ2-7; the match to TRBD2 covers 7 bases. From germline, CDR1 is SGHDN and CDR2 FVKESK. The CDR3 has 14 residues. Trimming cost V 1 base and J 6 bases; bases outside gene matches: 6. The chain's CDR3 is CASSQVQSSGEQYF. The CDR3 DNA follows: TGTGCCAGCAGCCAAGTGCAGTCTAGCGGCGAGCAGTACTTC. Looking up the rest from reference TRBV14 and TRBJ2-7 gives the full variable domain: EAGVTQFPSHSVIEKGQTVTLRCDPISGHDNLYWYRRVMGKEIKFLLHFVKESKQDESGMPNNRFLAERTGGTYSTLKVQPAELEDSGVYFCASSQVQSSGEQYFGPGTRLTVT.

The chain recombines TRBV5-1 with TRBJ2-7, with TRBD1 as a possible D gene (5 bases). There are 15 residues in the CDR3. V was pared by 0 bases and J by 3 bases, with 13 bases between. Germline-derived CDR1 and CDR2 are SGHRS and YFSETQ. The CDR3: CASSLAAGSHYEQYF. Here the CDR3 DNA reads TGCGCCAGCAGCTTGGCGGCAGGGTCACACTACGAGCAGTACTTC. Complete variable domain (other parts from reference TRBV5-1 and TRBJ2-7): KAGVTQTPRYLIKTRGQQVTLSCSPISGHRSVSWYQQTPGQGLQFLFEYFSETQRNKGNFPGRFSGRQFSNSRSEMNVSTLELGDSALYLCASSLAAGSHYEQYFGPGTRLTVT.

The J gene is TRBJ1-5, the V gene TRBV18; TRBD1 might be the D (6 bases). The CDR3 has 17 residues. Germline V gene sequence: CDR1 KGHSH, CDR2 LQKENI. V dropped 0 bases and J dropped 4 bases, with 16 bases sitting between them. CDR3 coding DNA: TGTGCCAGCTCACCACCGACGTGGGGGGCAGGTAATCAGCCCCAGCATTTT. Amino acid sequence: CASSPPTWGAGNQPQHF.

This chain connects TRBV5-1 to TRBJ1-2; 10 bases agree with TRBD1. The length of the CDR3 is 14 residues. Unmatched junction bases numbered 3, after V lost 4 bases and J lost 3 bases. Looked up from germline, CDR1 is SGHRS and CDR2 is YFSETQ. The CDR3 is CASSPGTGDYGYTF. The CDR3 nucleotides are TGCGCCAGCAGCCCCGGGACAGGGGACTATGGCTACACCTTC.

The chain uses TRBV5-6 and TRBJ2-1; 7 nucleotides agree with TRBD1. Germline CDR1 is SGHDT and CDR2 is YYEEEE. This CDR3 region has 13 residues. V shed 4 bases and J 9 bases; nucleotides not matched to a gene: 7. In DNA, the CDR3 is TGTGCCAGCAGCCCGACAGGGCGGGTTGAGCAGTTCTTC. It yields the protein CASSPTGRVEQFF. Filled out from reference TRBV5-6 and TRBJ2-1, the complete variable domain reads DAGVTQSPTHLIKTRGQQVTLRCSPKSGHDTVSWYQQALGQGPQFIFQYYEEEERQRGNFPDRFSGHQFPNYSSELNVNALLLGDSALYLCASSPTGRVEQFFGPGTRLTVL.

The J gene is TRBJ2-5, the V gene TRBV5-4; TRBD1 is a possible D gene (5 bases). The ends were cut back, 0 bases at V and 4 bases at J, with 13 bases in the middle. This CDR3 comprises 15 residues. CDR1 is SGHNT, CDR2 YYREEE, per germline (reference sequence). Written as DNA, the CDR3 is TGTGCCAGCAGCTTGGTGGCAGGGCAGGGAGAGACCCAGTACTTC. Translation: CASSLVAGQGETQYF.

CDR3 loop: CASSLSRDRADNQPQHF. CDR3 bases: TGTGCCAGCTCACTAAGCCGGGACAGGGCAGACAATCAGCCCCAGCATTTT. The chain carries TRBV18 and TRBJ1-5, with 9 bases fitting TRBD1. CDR1 and CDR2 (germline): KGHSH, LQKENI. J gave up 3 bases and V 4 bases, and 10 bases lay outside the gene matches. This CDR3 contains 17 residues.

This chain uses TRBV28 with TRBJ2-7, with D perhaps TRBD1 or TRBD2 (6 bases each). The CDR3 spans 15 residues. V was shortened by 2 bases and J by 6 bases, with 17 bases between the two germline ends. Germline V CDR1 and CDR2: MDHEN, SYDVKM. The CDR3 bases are TGTGCCAGCAGTTTAGGGGGGCGTTCTTCCGGCGAGCAGTACTTC. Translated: CASSLGGRSSGEQYF.

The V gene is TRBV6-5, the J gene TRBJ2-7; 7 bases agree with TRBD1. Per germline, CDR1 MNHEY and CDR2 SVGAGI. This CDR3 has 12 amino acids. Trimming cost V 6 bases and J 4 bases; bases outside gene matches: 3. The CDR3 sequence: CASSPTGYEQYF. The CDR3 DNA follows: TGTGCCAGCAGCCCGACAGGGTACGAGCAGTACTTC.

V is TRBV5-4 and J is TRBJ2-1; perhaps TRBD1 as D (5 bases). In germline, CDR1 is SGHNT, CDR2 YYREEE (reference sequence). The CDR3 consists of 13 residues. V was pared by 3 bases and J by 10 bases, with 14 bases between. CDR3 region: CASSSPSRTEQFF. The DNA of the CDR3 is TGTGCCAGCAGCTCCCCATCGAGGACAGAGCAGTTCTTC.